Sequencing of this T cell receptor (beta chain) was carried out in a study of persistence of HIV-infected CD4 T cells. About the research overall: A median of about 8 years of suppressive ART preceded sampling.

Study-wide findings and caveats: TCR oligoclonality correlated with proviral oligoclonality in the same sorted populations. Degenerate expanded CDR3beta sequences were enriched among CMV- and Gag-responding cells.

The libraries were made with immunoSEQ version 4 in survey mode. Measured with immunoSEQ multiplex PCR; TCRdb has only the in-frame clones, and not every one. The repertoire includes tens of thousands of clones, roughly 90% of them detected once, and roughly 0.45% sits in the top ten. Cells were stimulated nonspecifically with anti-CD3/anti-CD28 magnetic beads. Sorting selected CD4+ T cells upregulating both CD40 ligand and CD69. CD8+ T cells were removed from PBMCs prior to stimulation. A word on this clone: The antigen is unknown.

Trimming took 3 bases from V and 6 from J, leaving 12 bases between them. Per germline, CDR1 DFQATT and CDR2 SNEGSKA (reference sequence). The CDR3 spans 13 residues. The receptor's source is an adult woman with HIV who was CMV-seropositive. The V and J genes are TRBV20-1 and TRBJ2-4; D is possibly TRBD1 or TRBD2 (5 bases each). The input for sequencing was CD4+ T cells sorted from PBMCs after roughly 17-hour stimulation, taken from a patient who received antiretroviral therapy. The CDR3 sequence: CSASSGPGNIQYF. The CDR3 DNA sequence: TGCAGTGCTAGTTCGGGACCCGGAAACATTCAGTACTTC.